A single sample is the source of the 3 T cell receptor beta chains below, sequenced in a study of blood T cell repertoires in COVID-19. Assay: immunoSEQ multiplex PCR; the TCRdb copy retains only in-frame clones and omits some. The top ten clones hold about 3.3% of a sample with about 220,000 clones, roughly nine tenths of them seen once. Sequencing used PBMCs or T cells enriched from blood (not recorded which). The receptors shown here come from a woman aged 18 to 35 in a cohort exposed to, infected with or recovered from COVID-19 (not recorded which).

J is TRBJ1-5 and V is TRBV2, with 7 bases that match TRBD1. Germline V gene lookup returns CDR1 SNHLY and CDR2 FYNNEI. With V trimmed by 6 bases and J by 5 bases, 4 bases remained unmatched. This CDR3 region has 13 residues. The CDR3, as DNA: TGTGCCAGCAGCGGGGACAGTTATCAGCCCCAGCATTTT. Its protein is CASSGDSYQPQHF.

CDR3 in DNA: TGTGCCAGTAGTAGCCGGGACAATTCCTACGAGCAGTACTTC. Translated, it gives CASSSRDNSYEQYF. The V gene is TRBV19, the J gene TRBJ2-7; a weak D match, TRBD1 (6 bases). Germline-derived CDR1 and CDR2 are LNHDA and SQIVND (reference sequence). The CDR3 has 14 residues. V lost 4 bases, J lost 1 base, and 11 bases lay in between.

V is TRBV20-1 and J is TRBJ2-7, with TRBD2 matching over 14 bases. CDR3 size: 16 residues. Per germline, CDR1 DFQATT and CDR2 SNEGSKA (reference sequence). V lost 3 bases to trimming and J lost 1 base; unmatched junction nucleotides: 5. CDR3 loop: CSASWGLAGDSYEQYF. In DNA, the CDR3 is TGCAGTGCTAGTTGGGGACTAGCGGGAGATTCCTACGAGCAGTACTTC.